This TCR beta chain was recovered during a study of graft-versus-host responses after intestinal transplantation. About the research overall: Multivisceral, liver-intestinal, or isolated intestinal grafts went to recipients. All of the recipients had induction that used anti-thymocyte globulin, then tacrolimus and steroids for around three years. Study conclusions and caveats: Ileal or blood samples showed some GvH clones first, and such clones were also found in recipient marrow. Maximum circulating GvH clone levels tracked with early post-transplant HvG decreases.

Produced via immunoSEQ multiplex PCR; TCRdb's table is partial and in-frame only. The sample lists about 57,000 clones; approximately 90% were seen once. The germline CDR1 and CDR2 sequences are SGHNT and YENEEA. The CDR3 length is 13 residues. Deletions cut 7 bases from V and 6 bases from J, with 15 bases between. A remark on this clone: What it recognizes is unknown.

The chain links TRBV11-3 to TRBJ1-1, with a tentative D call TRBD1 (5 bases). The source material was PBMCs, sampled 26 days after transplant. The TCR was taken from a human patient who received an intestinal transplant, so some T cells may come from the graft donor. The CDR3 coding sequence is TGTGCCAGCAAGGGAGGGGAAGACCCTGAAGCTTTCTTT. The encoded protein is CASKGGEDPEAFF.